Below, 8 T cell receptor beta chains from the same sample are listed, as sequenced in a study of control samples from healthy donors and cancer patients. TCRdb's copy holds only in-frame clones and misses some; the assay was immunoSEQ multiplex PCR. The sample lists 100,000 to 150,000 clones, about nine tenths occurring once. Sample: blood. The receptors here all came from a man between 18 and 35 years old in good health.

The chain uses TRBV6-5 and TRBJ1-1; D remains unclear. The CDR3 covers 13 residues. V lost 7 bases to trimming and J lost 3 bases, with 12 bases between them. The germline V gene has CDR1 MNHEY and CDR2 SVGAGI. CDR3 residues: CASKPSWHTEAFF. DNA of the CDR3: TGTGCCAGCAAGCCCTCGTGGCACACTGAAGCTTTCTTT.

The chain employs TRBV7-3 and TRBJ2-2; D unresolved. V was trimmed by 3 bases and J by 3 bases, leaving 5 bases between them. The CDR3 length is 13 residues. The germline V gene has CDR1 SGHTA and CDR2 FQGTGA. The CDR3 spells CASSFLDTGELFF. DNA of the CDR3: TGTGCCAGCAGCTTCCTAGACACCGGGGAGCTGTTTTTT. Filled out from reference TRBV7-3 and TRBJ2-2, the complete variable domain reads GAGVSQTPSNKVTEKGKYVELRCDPISGHTALYWYRQSLGQGPEFLIYFQGTGAADDSGLPNDRFFAVRPEGSVSTLKIQRTERGDSAVYLCASSFLDTGELFFGEGSRLTVL.

The rearrangement uses TRBV19 and TRBJ2-2, with TRBD1 identical over 7 bases. The J segment lost 2 bases and the V segment lost 8 bases, leaving 14 bases of the junction unmatched. Germline CDR1 reads LNHDA; CDR2 reads SQIVND (reference sequence). This CDR3 comprises 17 residues. The CDR3 here is CASLKEGTVVNTGELFF. Written as DNA, the CDR3 is TGTGCCAGTCTTAAAGAGGGGACAGTCGTCAACACCGGGGAGCTGTTTTTT.

Here the CDR3 reads CAGGQGNSPLHF. The CDR3 region has the DNA TGTGCCGGTGGACAGGGGAATTCACCCCTCCACTTT. The rearrangement uses TRBV2 and TRBJ1-6; the match to TRBD1 covers 9 bases. Unmatched junction bases numbered 3, after V lost 11 bases and J lost 7 bases. Germline values: CDR1 SNHLY, CDR2 FYNNEI. The length of the CDR3 is 12 residues.

V and J are TRBV15 and TRBJ1-1; the D is unclear. Germline lookup yields CDR1 LNHNV and CDR2 YYDKDF (reference sequence). Trimming pared 1 base from V and 2 bases from J, leaving 2 bases between. The CDR3 contains 12 residues. CDR3 coding DNA: TGTGCCACCAGCAGAGCTAACACTGAAGCTTTCTTT. Its translation: CATSRANTEAFF. The full variable domain, with the rest looked up from reference TRBV15 and TRBJ1-1, is DAMVIQNPRYQVTQFGKPVTLSCSQTLNHNVMYWYQQKSSQAPKLLFHYYDKDFNNEADTPDNFQSRRPNTSFCFLDIRSPGLGDTAMYLCATSRANTEAFFGQGTRLTVV.

The V call is TRBV5-6, the J call TRBJ2-7; D unclear. The germline V and J ends were trimmed by 0 bases and 7 bases, with 11 bases remaining between them. This CDR3 region has 13 residues. In germline, CDR1 is SGHDT, CDR2 YYEEEE. The CDR3 here is CASSLAQPGEQYF. DNA for the CDR3: TGTGCCAGCAGCTTGGCTCAGCCCGGGGAGCAGTACTTC. Complete variable domain (other parts from reference TRBV5-6 and TRBJ2-7): DAGVTQSPTHLIKTRGQQVTLRCSPKSGHDTVSWYQQALGQGPQFIFQYYEEEERQRGNFPDRFSGHQFPNYSSELNVNALLLGDSALYLCASSLAQPGEQYFGPGTRLTVT.

The chain uses TRBV5-1 and TRBJ2-3; D is uncertain. Germline CDR1 SGHRS, CDR2 YFSETQ. V lost 4 bases to trimming and J lost 1 base, with 13 bases between them. CDR3 length: 15 amino acids. The CDR3 sequence: CASSPQRDRTDTQYF. The CDR3 DNA is TGCGCCAGCAGCCCCCAGCGAGACCGCACAGATACGCAGTATTTT.

V is TRBV5-1 and J is TRBJ1-6; D uncertain. This CDR3 is built from 15 residues. Trimming stripped 1 base from V and 1 base from J, with 6 bases between. Germline V gene sequence: CDR1 SGHRS, CDR2 YFSETQ. The CDR3 DNA is TGCGCCAGCAGCTTGTGGCGGTCCTATAATTCACCCCTCCACTTT. Amino acids: CASSLWRSYNSPLHF.